These 16 T cell receptor beta chains share one sample of origin, sequenced in a study of blood T cells in healthy people across ages. Primed by a sample-barcoded 5' primer and a J-beta primer mix, a second PCR proceeded for roughly 6 to 12 cycles. TCRdb ran MiXCR on the 5' RACE reads and lists one entry per CDR3 protein. The data contain about 970,000 distinct CDR3 sequences, 45% to 60% of them singletons. The sequenced sample was blood. The receptors originated from a woman aged 55-75 years in good health.

This chain links TRBV28 with TRBJ2-5; D is perhaps TRBD1 (6 bases). Gene TRBJ2-7 matches the end of the DNA better, so the J call may be wrong. The germline V gene encodes CDR1 MDHEN and CDR2 SYDVKM. CDR3 length: 17 residues. The CDR3 sequence is CASSFELVLEGGYEQYF. Written as DNA, the CDR3 is TGTGCCAGCAGTTTTGAGCTCGTACTAGAAGGGGGATACGAGCAGTACTTC.

A few counts support this clonotype. The rearrangement links TRBV7-2 to TRBJ2-7, with 7 nucleotides matching TRBD1. The CDR3 spans 15 residues. Germline CDR1 is SGHTA and CDR2 is FQGNSA. V shed 1 base, J shed 2 bases, and the junction held 5 bases outside the gene matches. As DNA, the CDR3 is TGTGCCAGCAGCTTAGAACGGGACAGACCCTACGAGCAGTACTTC. It is translated as CASSLERDRPYEQYF.

This clonotype has only a few counts. The genes are TRBV12-3 or TRBV12-4 and TRBJ2-5; D might be TRBD1 or TRBD2, each matching 5 bases. V dropped 4 bases and J dropped 5 bases, with 17 bases sitting between them. The CDR3 is 15 residues long. CDR3: CASSSRDDEGETQYF. In nucleotides, the CDR3 is TGTGCCAGCAGTTCTCGGGACGACGAGGGGGAGACCCAGTACTTC.

This rearrangement joins TRBV7-2 to TRBJ2-7, with D tentatively TRBD2 (6 bases). CDR1 is SGHTA, CDR2 FQGNSA, per germline. Trimming removed 5 bases from V and 9 bases from J, with 20 bases in between. The CDR3 totals 14 residues. The CDR3 spells CASSVGGTGPRQYF. Here the CDR3 DNA reads TGTGCCAGCAGCGTAGGCGGGACCGGTCCTCGGCAGTACTTC.

J is TRBJ2-5 and V is TRBV7-2; D perhaps matches TRBD2 (6 bases). The J call is in doubt because the DNA end fits TRBJ2-7 better. The germline gives CDR1 SGHTA, CDR2 FQGNSA. The CDR3 sequence is 15 residues long. The chain's CDR3 is CASSLTRTTSHEQYF. In DNA, the CDR3 is TGTGCCAGCAGCTTAACCCGGACTACCTCGCACGAGCAGTACTTC.

V and J are TRBV29-1 and TRBJ1-2, with D possibly TRBD1 on 5 matching bases. This CDR3 contains 11 residues. Germline lookup yields CDR1 SQVTM and CDR2 ANQGSEA. V dropped 7 bases and J dropped 4 bases, with 10 bases sitting between them. The CDR3 loop is CSARDGYGYTF. The CDR3 DNA reads TGCAGCGCCCGGGACGGCTATGGCTACACCTTC.

V gene TRBV5-1 combines with J gene TRBJ1-6; 8 nucleotides agree with TRBD1. Germline values: CDR1 SGHRS, CDR2 YFSETQ. This CDR3 spans 15 amino acids. Germline trimming cut 5 bases from V and 5 bases from J; bases unmatched to any gene: 6. In DNA, the CDR3 is TGCGCCAGCAGGGGTATACAGGGGGATAATTCACCCCTCCACTTT. It specifies CASRGIQGDNSPLHF.

V is TRBV20-1 and J is TRBJ2-1; D is unclear. The CDR3 length is 13 residues. Germline V gene lookup returns CDR1 DFQATT and CDR2 SNEGSKA (reference sequence). V lost 4 bases, J lost 1 base, and 8 bases lay in between. This CDR3 reads CSAILLSYNEQFF. CDR3 in DNA: TGCAGTGCTATTTTACTTTCCTACAATGAGCAGTTCTTC.

This clonotype appeared a few times. The chain recombines TRBV2 with TRBJ1-2; the D is unclear. The CDR3 contains 10 residues. V lost 11 bases to trimming and J lost 5 bases, with 9 bases between them. Germline CDR1 SNHLY, CDR2 FYNNEI. CDR3 residues: CADGRYGYTF. CDR3 nucleotide sequence: TGTGCCGACGGCCGATATGGCTACACCTTC.

The chain combines TRBV20-1 with TRBJ1-5; D call uncertain. Germline CDR1 and CDR2: DFQATT and SNEGSKA (reference sequence). The CDR3 is 14 amino acids. V was pared by 3 bases and J by 0 bases, with 9 bases between. The CDR3 DNA sequence: TGCAGTGCTAGCCCCCGAACTAGCAATCAGCCCCAGCATTTT. It codes for CSASPRTSNQPQHF.

The CDR3 region is CASSLAGGNNQPQHF. DNA for the CDR3: TGTGCCAGCAGCTTGGCGGGGGGTAACAATCAGCCCCAGCATTTT. The chain uses TRBV5-5 and TRBJ1-5, with D tentatively TRBD1 (5 bases). The V gene lost 0 bases and the J gene lost 3 bases, with 10 bases spanning the gap. Germline-derived CDR1 and CDR2 are SGHKS and YYEKEE (reference sequence). This CDR3 is built from 15 residues.

The chain carries TRBV7-9 and TRBJ1-3; D call uncertain. Trimming removed 5 bases from V and 4 bases from J, with 18 bases in between. Germline loops: CDR1 SEHNR, CDR2 FQNEAQ (reference sequence). This CDR3 comprises 16 residues. CDR3 bases: TGTGCCAGCAGCCCGAGGTCAGCCGTCGACGGAAACACCATATATTTT. As protein: CASSPRSAVDGNTIYF.

The rearrangement links TRBV7-9 to TRBJ2-3, with D possibly TRBD2 on 6 matching bases. V gave up 3 bases and J gave up 2 bases, with 18 bases separating them. This CDR3 region has 17 residues. Germline CDR1 and CDR2: SEHNR and FQNEAQ (reference sequence). The DNA of the CDR3 is TGTGCCAGCAGCTTTCCAACTAGCCGAGCGCCCACAGATACGCAGTATTTT. Translation: CASSFPTSRAPTDTQYF.

The rearrangement links TRBV6-5 to TRBJ2-5; weak D call: TRBD2 (5 bases). The germline V gene has CDR1 MNHEY and CDR2 SVGAGI. Deletions cut 2 bases from V and 0 bases from J, with 7 bases between. The CDR3 extends over 14 amino acids. The CDR3 loop reads CASSYGSYQETQYF. The CDR3 region has the DNA TGTGCCAGCAGTTACGGGAGTTACCAAGAGACCCAGTACTTC.

This clonotype occurred many times. The rearrangement links TRBV11-2 to TRBJ2-3; TRBD2 matches at 7 bases. Looked up from germline, CDR1 is SGHAT and CDR2 is FQNNGV. After removal of 8 bases from V and 6 bases from J, the junction contained 2 bases not matched to a gene. The CDR3 spans 11 residues. The CDR3 region is CASAAGDTQYF. CDR3 nucleotide sequence: TGTGCCAGCGCAGCGGGGGATACGCAGTATTTT.

This clonotype appeared a few times. The gene calls are TRBV28 and TRBJ2-7; perhaps TRBD2 as D (5 bases). The CDR3 covers 16 residues. V gave up 5 bases and J gave up 4 bases, with 21 bases separating them. Germline V gene data show CDR1 as MDHEN and CDR2 as SYDVKM. CDR3 region: CASSRAQAALEYEQYF. CDR3 DNA sequence: TGTGCCAGCAGTAGGGCACAAGCGGCCCTCGAGTACGAGCAGTACTTC.